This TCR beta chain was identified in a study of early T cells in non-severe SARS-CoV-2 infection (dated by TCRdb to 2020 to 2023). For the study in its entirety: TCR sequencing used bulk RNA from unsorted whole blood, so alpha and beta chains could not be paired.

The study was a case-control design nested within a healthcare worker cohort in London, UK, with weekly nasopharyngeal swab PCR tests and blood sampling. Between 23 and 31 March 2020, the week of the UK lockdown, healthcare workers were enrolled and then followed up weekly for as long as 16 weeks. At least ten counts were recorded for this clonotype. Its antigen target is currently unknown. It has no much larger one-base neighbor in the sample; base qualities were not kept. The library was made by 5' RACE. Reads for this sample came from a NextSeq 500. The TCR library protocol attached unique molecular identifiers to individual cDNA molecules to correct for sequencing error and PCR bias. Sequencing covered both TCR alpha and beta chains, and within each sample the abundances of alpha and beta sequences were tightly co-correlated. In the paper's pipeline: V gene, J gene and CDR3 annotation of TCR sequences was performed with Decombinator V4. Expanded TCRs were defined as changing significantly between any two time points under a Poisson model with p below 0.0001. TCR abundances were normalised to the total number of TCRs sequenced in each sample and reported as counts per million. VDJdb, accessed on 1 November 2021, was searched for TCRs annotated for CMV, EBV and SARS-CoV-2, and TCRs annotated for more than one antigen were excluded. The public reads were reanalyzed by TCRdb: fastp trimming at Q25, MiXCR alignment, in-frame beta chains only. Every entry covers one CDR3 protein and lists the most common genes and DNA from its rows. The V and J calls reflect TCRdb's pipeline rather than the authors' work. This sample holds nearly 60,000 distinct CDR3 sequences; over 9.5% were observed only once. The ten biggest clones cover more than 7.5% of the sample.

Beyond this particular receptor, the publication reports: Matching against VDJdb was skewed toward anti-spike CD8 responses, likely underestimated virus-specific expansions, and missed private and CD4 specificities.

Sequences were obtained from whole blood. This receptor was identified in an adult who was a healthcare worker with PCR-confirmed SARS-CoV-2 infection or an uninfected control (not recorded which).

The nucleotides are TGTGCCAGCAGCTTGACAGAAAACACTGAAGCTTTCTTT. Translated, it reads CASSLTENTEAFF. Recombination linked TRBV7-6 to TRBJ1-1; TRBD1 might be the D gene, on 5 matching bases. The CDR3, cysteine through phenylalanine, is 13 amino acids long. The entry retains the CDR3 DNA only, 39 bases that are in frame from base 1. The junction shows trimming of 3 bases on V and 2 bases on J, plus 7 bases between the germline ends. Reading the germline V gene gives CDR1 SGHVS and CDR2 FNYEAQ.